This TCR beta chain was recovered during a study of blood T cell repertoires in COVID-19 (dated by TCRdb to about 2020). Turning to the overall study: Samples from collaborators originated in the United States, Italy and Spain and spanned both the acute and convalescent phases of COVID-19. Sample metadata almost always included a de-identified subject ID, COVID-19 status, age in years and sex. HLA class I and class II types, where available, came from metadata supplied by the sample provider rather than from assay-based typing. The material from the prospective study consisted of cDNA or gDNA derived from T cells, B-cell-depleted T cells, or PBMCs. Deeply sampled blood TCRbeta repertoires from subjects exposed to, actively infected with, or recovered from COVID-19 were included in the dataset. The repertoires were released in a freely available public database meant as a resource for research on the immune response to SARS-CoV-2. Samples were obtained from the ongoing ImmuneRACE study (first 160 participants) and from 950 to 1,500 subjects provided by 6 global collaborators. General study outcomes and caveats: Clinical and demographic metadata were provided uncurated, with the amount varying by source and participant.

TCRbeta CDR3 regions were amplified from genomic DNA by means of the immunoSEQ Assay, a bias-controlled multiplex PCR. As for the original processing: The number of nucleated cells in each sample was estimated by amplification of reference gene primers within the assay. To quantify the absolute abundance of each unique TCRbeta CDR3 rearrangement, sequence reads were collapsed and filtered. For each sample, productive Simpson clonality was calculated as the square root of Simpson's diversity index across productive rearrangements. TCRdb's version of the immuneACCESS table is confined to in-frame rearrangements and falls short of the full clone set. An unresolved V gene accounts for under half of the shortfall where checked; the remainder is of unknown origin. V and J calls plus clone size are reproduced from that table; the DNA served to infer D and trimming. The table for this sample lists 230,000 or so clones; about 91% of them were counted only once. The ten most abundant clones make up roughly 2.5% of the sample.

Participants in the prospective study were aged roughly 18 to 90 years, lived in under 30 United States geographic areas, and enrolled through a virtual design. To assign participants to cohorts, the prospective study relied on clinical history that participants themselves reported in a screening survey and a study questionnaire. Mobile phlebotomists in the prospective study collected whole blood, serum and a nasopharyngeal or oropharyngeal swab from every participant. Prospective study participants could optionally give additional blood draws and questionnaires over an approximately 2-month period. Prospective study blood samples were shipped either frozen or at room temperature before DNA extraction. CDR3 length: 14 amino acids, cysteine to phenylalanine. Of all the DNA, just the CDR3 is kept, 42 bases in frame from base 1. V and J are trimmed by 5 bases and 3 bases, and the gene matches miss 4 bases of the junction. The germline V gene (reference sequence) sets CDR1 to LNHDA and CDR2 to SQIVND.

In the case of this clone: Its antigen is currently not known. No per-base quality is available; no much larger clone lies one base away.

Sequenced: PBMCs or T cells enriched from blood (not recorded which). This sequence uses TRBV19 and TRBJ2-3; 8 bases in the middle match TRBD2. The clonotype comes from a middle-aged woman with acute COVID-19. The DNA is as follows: TGTGCCAGTAGTTCCAAGCGGGAGACAGATACGCAGTATTTT. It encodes CASSSKRETDTQYF.